These 6 T cell receptor beta chains were all obtained from the same sample, sequenced in a study of post-analysis software for immune sequencing data. Study observations and caveats: Four or five TRBV segments, TRBV5-6, TRBV5-1 and TRBV20-1 among them, were found more frequent in patients than controls.

Their target antigens are unknown. Researchers reported that TCR beta cDNA libraries carried unique molecular identifiers. TCRdb reprocessed the PCR reads via MiXCR and lists one record per CDR3 protein. The repertoire has around 710,000 distinct CDR3 sequences, 35% to 55% of them found once; the top ten carry approximately 5%. Sequenced material: blood. The receptors were gathered from a girl aged 5 to 17 with multiple sclerosis.

The V and J genes are TRBV28 and TRBJ2-7, with D perhaps matching TRBD1 (5 bases). CDR3 length equals 12 residues. CDR1 is MDHEN and CDR2 is SYDVKM in the germline V gene. The V end lost 7 bases, the J end lost 1 base, and 8 bases lay between the germline ends. CDR3 protein: CASKGWSYEQYF. Here the CDR3 DNA reads TGTGCCAGCAAGGGGTGGTCCTACGAGCAGTACTTC.

This clonotype occurred a few times. This sequence joins TRBV24-1 and TRBJ2-7, with D unresolved. Near its end, the DNA agrees better with TRBJ2-5, so the J call may be wrong. In germline, CDR1 is KGHDR, CDR2 SFDVKD. The CDR3 extends over 14 amino acids. CDR3 loop: CATSEPDPHATQYF. The DNA of the CDR3 is TGTGCCACCAGTGAACCCGACCCCCATGCGACCCAGTACTTC.

V is TRBV30 and J is TRBJ2-5; 10 bases fit TRBD2. The J call is in doubt because the DNA end fits TRBJ2-7 better. CDR1 is GTSNPN and CDR2 is SVGIG in the germline V gene (reference sequence). This CDR3 has 13 residues. The CDR3 loop is CACQGLASYEQYF. As DNA, the CDR3 is TGTGCCTGCCAGGGACTAGCGAGCTACGAGCAGTACTTC.

The chain carries TRBV5-8 and TRBJ2-7, with a possible D match to TRBD2 (6 bases). CDR3 length equals 13 residues. The germline V gene has CDR1 SGHTS and CDR2 YDEGEE. Between the trimmed V and J ends, which lost 3 bases and 5 bases, there was a span of 12 bases. CDR3 region: CASSWGTLNEQYF. The CDR3 coding sequence is TGTGCCAGCAGCTGGGGGACTCTCAACGAGCAGTACTTC.

V and J are TRBV6-5 and TRBJ1-6; possibly TRBD1 for D (6 bases). V was cut by 2 bases and J by 0 bases, with 11 bases left in between. The CDR3 extends over 17 amino acids. Germline V gene sequence: CDR1 MNHEY, CDR2 SVGAGI. The DNA for the CDR3 is TGTGCCAGCAGTTACCTTACAGGGAGCTCCTATAATTCACCCCTCCACTTT. This encodes CASSYLTGSSYNSPLHF.

The chain carries TRBV4-3 and TRBJ1-6; D uncertain. The CDR3 extends over 15 amino acids. V was trimmed by 0 bases and J by 4 bases, leaving 7 bases between them. Germline V CDR1 and CDR2: LGHNA, YSLEER. The CDR3 DNA reads TGCGCCAGCAGCCAAGAACAGATGTATAATTCACCCCTCCACTTT. Its translation is CASSQEQMYNSPLHF.